This T cell receptor (beta chain) came from a study of blood T cells in healthy people across ages (dated by TCRdb to about 2015). Background on the whole study: In model experiments, template switching captured roughly one uniquely barcoded TCR beta cDNA molecule for every two T cells. Age-related changes in TCR beta repertoire diversity were measured in the study by deep sequencing normalized with unique cDNA molecular identifiers. Donors were grouped into four age groups: young (average roughly 16 years), middle-aged (39), aged (approximately 67) and long-lived (just over 80). Donors of different ages were randomly distributed across sequencing lanes to avoid experimental bias. Two additional independent replicas of 1 million unique cDNA reads from the same blood draw were analyzed for two donors (one aged 18 to 30 and one aged 80 or older). On the study overall, not on this receptor specifically: There was a strong correlation between observed TCR beta diversity and the percentage of naive T cells measured by flow cytometry. Compared with the aged group, the long-lived group had more naive CD4+ T cells, fewer expanded clones and increased TCR diversity, suggesting age selection. Since profiling was done on bulk unsorted PBMCs, naive and antigen-experienced compartments could not be conclusively compared. As age increased, observed TCR beta diversity per million T cells dropped in a roughly linear way, and a significant reduction was already evident by age about 36. Estimates of total diversity based on one million sequenced T cells were considered lower bounds and underestimates. Donor CMV infection status was unknown, potentially confounding age-related changes in expanded clonotypes.

The germline V gene (reference sequence) specifies DFQATT as CDR1 and SNEGSKA as CDR2. Including cysteine and phenylalanine, the CDR3 has 15 amino acids. CDR3 DNA is the only sequence kept; it has 45 bases, read in frame from the first base. V drops 1 base and J drops 0 bases, leaving 11 bases in between. Libraries were built with 5' RACE. Sequencing took place on an Illumina HiSeq 2500. A second PCR of about 6 to 11 cycles was run with a J-beta primer mix and a sample-barcoded 5' primer. A unique molecular identifier was introduced onto each TCR beta cDNA molecule by a template-switch 5' adaptor carrying 12 random nucleotides. Each sample yielded at least 2.5 million CDR3-containing paired-end reads. First-strand cDNA synthesis was performed from all RNA using the Mint cDNA synthesis kit, with priming by a TRBC-specific oligonucleotide. All cDNA was treated with uracil-DNA glycosylase and then went through a first 18-cycle PCR with the universal primers M1SS and BC2_uni_R. Turning to the authors' computational methods: Each sample was normalized by randomly selecting 1 million high-quality reads, each carrying a distinct molecular identifier. Reads with shared molecular identifiers were discarded instead of being binned into consensus sequences. MiTCR, run with a Q25 quality threshold and the strictest error-elimination algorithm, handled CDR3 identification, clonotype clustering and error correction. A nonparametric unseen species model with Euler transformation was used to estimate lower-bound total TCR beta diversity. The raw public data were reprocessed by TCRdb itself: fastp quality trimming at Q25, MiXCR clonotype calling, in-frame beta chains only. One record per CDR3 amino acid sequence lists the most common genes and DNA. For this entry, the V and J calls and clone size follow TCRdb and not the study's own pipeline. The sample includes about 400,000 distinct CDR3 sequences, with approximately 51% observed a single time. The top ten clonotypes cover 51% of the sample.

The roughly 38 donors, aged roughly 6 to 90 years, were systemically healthy Caucasian individuals from Russia. Approximately 9.3 milliliters of peripheral blood were collected from each donor into EDTA-treated Vacutainer tubes. Ficoll-Paque density-gradient centrifugation was used to isolate PBMCs, with at least 7 million obtained per sample. Trizol reagent was used to extract total RNA from the PBMCs, yielding at least 5.5 micrograms per sample. For every donor, flow cytometry on a PBMC aliquot measured the percentage of naive CD45RAhigh/CD27high T cells. This clonotype was detected a few times. Its antigen specificity is not known. Base qualities are not at hand, and no much larger clone is one base apart.

This chain is built from TRBV20-1 and TRBJ2-3; a confident D gene designation cannot be given. The TCR originated in a man aged 55 to 70 in good health. Material for sequencing was blood. The CDR3: CSARGGMGSTDTQYF. The DNA sequence follows: TGCAGTGCTAGAGGAGGTATGGGTAGCACAGATACGCAGTATTTT.